This TCR beta chain is drawn from a study of T cell changes during pregnancy in multiple sclerosis. The germline gives CDR1 KGHSH, CDR2 LQKENI. This CDR3 comprises 14 residues. V was trimmed by 6 bases and J by 2 bases, leaving 14 bases between them. This table comes from immunoSEQ multiplex PCR, and its TCRdb copy is limited to in-frame clones, with some not included. The table has 60,000 to 65,000 clones, about 90% seen once. The V and J genes are TRBV18 and TRBJ2-7; D perhaps matches TRBD1 (5 bases). The clonotype was recovered from a female donor with multiple sclerosis, enrolled in a pregnancy study. Sequenced here: peripheral blood, sampled in the first trimester of pregnancy. CDR3 sequence reads: CASSKAGKAYEQYF. The CDR3 DNA follows: TGTGCCAGCTCCAAGGCAGGGAAGGCCTACGAGCAGTACTTC.